Listed below are T cell receptor beta chains from one sample, sequenced in a study of post-analysis software for immune sequencing data. Each CDR3 protein is one row after TCRdb ran MiXCR on the PCR reads. The data hold 650,000 to 900,000 distinct CDR3 sequences, with 46% observed a single time. Sequenced: blood. The receptors derive from a girl aged 5 to 17 with multiple sclerosis. CDR3s include the opening cysteine and the closing phenylalanine or tryptophan. D genes are given only for firm matches. Only part of the rows carry a size: once, few, many, or a class if the clone is expanded.

J | V | D | size | DNA | CDR3
TRBJ2-1 | TRBV24-1 | TRBD1 | few | TGTGCCACCAGTGATTTGTCGACCGGACAGGGTATCGATGAGCAGTTCTTC | CATSDLSTGQGIDEQFF
TRBJ2-7 | TRBV6-1 | . | . | TGTGCCAGCAGTCCTAAAGTGGGGTCGATAGGGGGTAGCTCCTACGAGCAGTACTTC | CASSPKVGSIGGSSYEQYF
TRBJ1-5 | TRBV20-1 | . | . | TGCAGTGCTTTAGACAGCAATCAGCCCCAGCATTTT | CSALDSNQPQHF
TRBJ2-3 | TRBV20-1 | . | . | TGCAGTGCTAGGGTCGTACAGGGCCCATCGGTCACAGATACGCAGTATTTT | CSARVVQGPSVTDTQYF
TRBJ2-1 | TRBV6-5 | TRBD2 | few | TGTGCCAGCAGCCAAACCCCCGGGACTAAATACAATGAGCAGTTCTTC | CASSQTPGTKYNEQFF
TRBJ1-2 | TRBV7-9 | TRBD1 | few | TGTGCCAGCAGTTCCTTCCTCAGGGGGCGGAAGGATGGCTACACCTTC | CASSSFLRGRKDGYTF
TRBJ2-5 | TRBV28 | TRBD2 | . | TGTGCCAGCAGCCCTAATTCTTTCGGGGGGGCTGGGGAGACCCAGTACTTC | CASSPNSFGGAGETQYF
TRBJ2-7 | TRBV12-3/TRBV12-4 | . | . | TGTGCCAACAGTTTGCTTGGGAGCTACGAGCAGTACTTC | CANSLLGSYEQYF
TRBJ2-1 | TRBV3-1 | TRBD2 | . | TGTGCCAGCAGCCCTCATGGGTTAGCGGGTTTGAACAATGAGCAGTTCTTC | CASSPHGLAGLNNEQFF
TRBJ2-7 | TRBV15 | TRBD1 | . | TGTGCCACCAGCAGGGGATACCGGGACAGGGAGGACGAGCAGTACTTC | CATSRGYRDREDEQYF
TRBJ2-3 | TRBV28 | TRBD1 | . | TGTGCCAGCAGCCGACTCGGACAGGGAGGCACAGATACGCAGTATTTT | CASSRLGQGGTDTQYF
TRBJ2-7 | TRBV11-2 | TRBD2 | few | TGTGCCAGCAGCATCTGGACTAGCGGGCCCTACGAGCAGTACTTC | CASSIWTSGPYEQYF
TRBJ2-3 | TRBV7-8 | TRBD1 | . | TGTGCCAGCAGCTCGCACAGGGGCTCCACCACAGATACGCAGTATTTT | CASSSHRGSTTDTQYF
TRBJ2-5 | TRBV20-1 | TRBD1 | few | TGCAGTGCTAGGAGACAGGGAGAAGTTGACTTGTGGGAGACCCAGTACTTC | CSARRQGEVDLWETQYF
TRBJ1-5 | TRBV12-3/TRBV12-4 | . | . | TGTGCCAGCAGTTTGGGGGTTAGTAGCAATCAGCCCCAGCATTTT | CASSLGVSSNQPQHF
TRBJ2-3 | TRBV5-1 | TRBD2 | . | TGCGCCAGCAGCTTCGGAAGCGGGAGGCGAACAGATACGCAGTATTTT | CASSFGSGRRTDTQYF